This TCR beta chain was sequenced during a study of blood T cell repertoires in COVID-19. Clones were read by immunoSEQ multiplex PCR, and TCRdb kept only the in-frame ones, dropping some. The sample holds around 200,000 clones, around 87% seen once. The CDR3 contains 15 residues. The V segment lost 5 bases and the J segment 4 bases; nucleotides outside the gene matches: 10. Germline V gene sequence: CDR1 SGHTA, CDR2 FQGNSA. The TCR originated in a middle-aged man with active or convalescent COVID-19. Sequencing input: peripheral blood. The V gene is TRBV7-2, the J gene TRBJ1-2, with 7 nucleotides matching TRBD1. The CDR3: CASSPQTGTAYGYTF. In nucleotides, the CDR3 is TGTGCCAGCAGCCCCCAGACAGGGACCGCCTATGGCTACACCTTC. Supplemented by reference TRBV7-2 and TRBJ1-2, the full variable domain reads GAGVSQSPSNKVTEKGKDVELRCDPISGHTALYWYRQSLGQGLEFLIYFQGNSAPDKSGLPSDRFSAERTGGSVSTLTIQRTQQEDSAVYLCASSPQTGTAYGYTFGSGTRLTVV.